This note documents a single T cell receptor (beta chain) sequence. The target antigen is unknown. A single record per CDR3 protein comes from TCRdb applying MiXCR to the RT-PCR reads. The sample yields about 190,000 distinct CDR3 sequences, approximately 14% seen once. V lost 0 bases and J 7 bases, leaving 9 bases between the germline ends. CDR1 and CDR2 from the germline V gene are MNHEY and SVGAGI. This CDR3 is 14 amino acids long. This record belongs to a study of response to subunit inactivated influenza vaccine. Study-level findings and limits: It was suggested by the authors that few new T cells are recruited by each seasonal influenza vaccination.

Source: CD8+ T cells sorted from PBMCs, taken more than 4 days after vaccination. J is TRBJ2-2 and V is TRBV6-5; either TRBD1 or TRBD2 may supply D (5 bases each). This TCR was sampled from a man in his fifties who received an inactivated influenza vaccine. For the CDR3, the DNA is TGTGCCAGCAGTTACTCGACGAGGGGCGGGGAGCTGTTTTTT. Translation: CASSYSTRGGELFF.